The rows below give T cell receptor beta chains drawn from one sample of a study of TIL therapy for anti-PD-1-resistant metastatic lung cancer. Assay used: immunoSEQ multiplex PCR; TCRdb lists only in-frame clones, some missing. The data contain tens of thousands of clones, around 68% of them seen just once; the ten biggest clones take up around 6.3%. This specimen consisted of blood, obtained at baseline. The receptors here all came from a person between 25 and 79 years old with non-small cell lung cancer. Both conserved end residues are trimmed from each CDR3. Not every row has a clone size; where given, it reads once, few, many or a size class.

v_call,j_call,clone_size,cdr3_aa
TRBV30,TRBJ1-1,-,AWSVSNTEAF
TRBV28,TRBJ1-2,-,ASSNTGRGGDGYT
TRBV2,TRBJ1-4,few,ASSYPEATNEKLF
TRBV4-2,TRBJ1-2,-,ASSQDLGEQGTNYGYT
TRBV5-5,TRBJ2-1,-,ASSLTGSSYNEQF
TRBV5-6,TRBJ1-3,-,ASSFSGTGNTIY
TRBV6-6,TRBJ2-3,-,ASTPDSNTDTQY
TRBV9,TRBJ2-3,-,ASSVEGWVAGGSSTDTQY
TRBV28,TRBJ1-1,-,ASSLYGLNTEAF
TRBV28,TRBJ1-5,once,ASSRDRGGGQPQH
TRBV7-8,TRBJ2-7,once,ASSLARIADTYEQY
TRBV5-1,TRBJ1-1,-,ASSVQGANTEAF
TRBV5-1,TRBJ2-2,-,ASSFGGPGTGELF
TRBV6-1,TRBJ1-4,-,ASRIPVEKLF
TRBV7-9,TRBJ2-1,-,ASSFGVEQF
TRBV5-6,TRBJ2-7,few,ASSPVGDREQY
TRBV7-8,TRBJ1-2,-,ASSLGVGGYGYT
TRBV7-9,TRBJ2-3,-,ASSRTGYTDTQY
TRBV4-2,TRBJ2-5,-,ASSQGTAGGGGETQY
TRBV4-1,TRBJ2-1,-,ASSQDWGGRPYNEQF
TRBV5-4,TRBJ2-7,-,ASSSTDWSRPTYEQY
TRBV7-9,TRBJ2-5,-,ASSLYQTETQY
TRBV19,TRBJ1-2,-,ASSLEQTGSVYGYT
TRBV29-1,TRBJ2-5,-,AGGAVGIETQY
TRBV19,TRBJ2-7,-,ASSVTSGRTYEQY
TRBV7-8,TRBJ2-7,-,ASSLDRLYEQY
TRBV5-1,TRBJ2-7,-,ASSFGSGDYEQY
TRBV4-1,TRBJ2-3,-,ASSPRGGDTQY
TRBV19,TRBJ1-5,many,ASSPRVGYSNQPQH
TRBV5-1,TRBJ1-3,-,ASSLFGSGNTIY
TRBV7-6,TRBJ1-3,-,ASSRNPPGTLSGNTIY
TRBV11-3,TRBJ1-3,few,ASSLQGPSGNTIY
TRBV5-5,TRBJ1-2,-,ASSLTGHRYGYT
TRBV11-1,TRBJ1-1,once,ASSNYVAGGWYTEAF
TRBV30,TRBJ2-2,-,AWSQLNNGELF
TRBV4-2,TRBJ1-1,few,ASSQPDTGEAF
TRBV2,TRBJ1-6,few,ASSSSSPLH
TRBV6-6,TRBJ2-7,-,ASSQLAGGLYEQY
TRBV19,TRBJ1-5,few,ASRVGNQPQH
TRBV2,TRBJ1-3,-,ASSVDRASGNTIY
TRBV14,TRBJ1-2,-,ASSQTGGYGYT
TRBV6-5,TRBJ2-3,-,ASSLPGTDTQY
TRBV29-1,TRBJ1-4,-,SVGTDRNEKLF
TRBV9,TRBJ1-2,-,ASSVDSNYGYT
TRBV6-1,TRBJ1-2,-,ASSFYDGNYGYT
TRBV6-5,TRBJ2-7,-,ASSLLFTGEQY
TRBV30,TRBJ1-3,-,AWSVLGGGNTIY
TRBV19,TRBJ1-3,-,ASSMKQGGNTIY
TRBV27,TRBJ1-5,-,ASSLFPPRTGKSNQPQH
TRBV6-1,TRBJ1-1,-,ASSLTENTEAF
TRBV27,TRBJ1-1,-,ASSSRVQSEAF
TRBV30,TRBJ2-7,-,AWSVGAGRGEQY
TRBV5-4,TRBJ2-1,-,ASSLGGAGTYNEQF
TRBV7-2,TRBJ2-1,-,ASSLDGYEQF
TRBV30,TRBJ1-3,-,AWSRGASGNTIY
TRBV5-6,TRBJ1-1,-,ASSPLEDRVEEAF
TRBV28,TRBJ1-4,-,ASSLFRGATNEKLF
TRBV19,TRBJ2-5,-,ASSVDGEETQY
TRBV2,TRBJ2-1,-,ASRYSGGPGEQF
TRBV4-1,TRBJ1-5,few,ASSLGPQQPQH